This is a list of T cell receptor beta chains from one sample in a study of control samples from healthy donors and cancer patients. The protocol was immunoSEQ multiplex PCR, while the TCRdb copy is restricted to in-frame clones and leaves out a portion. Here the sample spans approximately 89,000 clones, roughly 86% being singletons. The material sequenced was blood. The source is a man aged 25-40 years in good health. Both conserved end residues are part of each CDR3. Each record gives: CDR3 length, D gene, V gene, J gene, CDR3 protein, CDR3 DNA. The D gene is left open where the match is weak.

12	-	TRBV9	TRBJ2-3	CASSQGSDTQYF	TGTGCCAGCAGCCAAGGGTCGGATACGCAGTATTTT
16	TRBD2	TRBV11-2	TRBJ2-1	CASSLMGGGGTVEQFF	TGTGCCAGCAGCTTAATGGGCGGGGGGGGCACGGTGGAGCAGTTCTTC
12	-	TRBV11-3	TRBJ2-2	CASSPVSGELFF	TGTGCCAGCAGCCCGGTTAGCGGGGAGCTGTTTTTT
13	-	TRBV6-4	TRBJ2-3	CASSSLLRSTQYF	TGTGCCAGCAGCTCCCTTCTTAGAAGTACGCAGTATTTT
14	-	TRBV7-3	TRBJ2-7	CASSVSGENYEQYF	TGTGCCAGCAGCGTGAGCGGCGAGAACTACGAGCAGTACTTC
13	TRBD2	TRBV19	TRBJ2-1	CASWGGRRDEQFF	TGTGCCAGTTGGGGGGGTCGTAGGGATGAGCAGTTCTTC
16	TRBD2	TRBV9	TRBJ2-3	CASSVGLAAITDTQYF	TGTGCCAGCAGCGTAGGCCTAGCGGCGATCACAGATACGCAGTATTTT
17	-	TRBV5-1	TRBJ1-2	CASSLAHRAPANYGYTF	TGCGCCAGCAGCTTGGCTCACAGGGCCCCCGCTAACTATGGCTACACCTTC
13	-	TRBV6-5	TRBJ1-1	CASRARVNTEAFF	TGTGCCAGCCGGGCGAGGGTGAACACTGAAGCTTTCTTT
14	-	TRBV2	TRBJ1-2	CASTPYRGDYGYTF	TGTGCCAGCACCCCTTACCGGGGGGACTATGGCTACACCTTC